A selection of T cell receptor beta chains follows, all from one sample in a study of OX40 agonist ivuxolimab in advanced cancers. Method: immunoSEQ multiplex PCR; TCRdb's copy keeps in-frame clones and lacks some. Among around 130,000 clones listed, about 94% were seen once. Sequencing was performed on CD4+ or CD8+ T cells sorted from blood, taken in a trial of the OX40 agonist ivuxolimab. All receptors derive from an adult with an advanced solid tumor such as melanoma, head and neck, liver or kidney cancer. The CDR3 runs from the conserved cysteine through the conserved F or W. The D gene is left open where the match is weak. For some rows the clone size is stated as once, few or many, or as a class when expanded; others skip it.

V gene	clone size	J gene	D gene	CDR3 protein	CDR3 DNA
TRBV11-2	once	TRBJ2-7	-	CASSPRAATYEQYF	TGTGCCAGCAGCCCGCGGGCAGCAACCTACGAGCAGTACTTC
TRBV6-1	-	TRBJ1-3	-	CASSEFHTGYSGNTIYF	TGTGCCAGCAGTGAATTCCACACAGGTTACTCTGGAAACACCATATATTTT
TRBV19	once	TRBJ1-5	-	CASSEGFSNQPQHF	TGTGCCAGTAGTGAGGGCTTTAGCAATCAGCCCCAGCATTTT
TRBV25-1	-	TRBJ2-3	-	CASSEGGSTDTQYF	TGTGCCAGCAGTGAGGGCGGGAGCACAGATACGCAGTATTTT
TRBV5-6	-	TRBJ1-5	-	CASSFGGNQPQHF	TGTGCCAGCAGCTTCGGGGGCAATCAGCCCCAGCATTTT
TRBV7-6	-	TRBJ1-5	-	CASSLRGAGDQPQHF	TGTGCCAGCAGCTTAAGGGGGGCTGGGGATCAGCCCCAGCATTTT
TRBV7-9	-	TRBJ2-6	-	CASSHRDPGANVLTF	TGTGCCAGCAGCCACAGGGACCCTGGGGCCAACGTCCTGACTTTC
TRBV10-1	-	TRBJ2-3	TRBD2	CASPGTSMDTDTQYF	TGCGCCAGCCCCGGGACTAGCATGGACACAGATACGCAGTATTTT
TRBV25-1	-	TRBJ2-7	-	CASSELGDGSSYEQYF	TGTGCCAGCAGTGAATTAGGGGACGGGAGCTCCTACGAGCAGTACTTC
TRBV19	-	TRBJ1-5	-	CASSSGGSNQPQHF	TGTGCCAGTAGTAGTGGGGGAAGCAATCAGCCCCAGCATTTT
TRBV28	-	TRBJ1-3	-	CASSFRPPGKGNTIYF	TGTGCCAGCAGTTTCAGGCCCCCAGGGAAGGGAAACACCATATATTTT
TRBV4-1	-	TRBJ2-4	-	CASSPTPGEDTTAKNIQYF	TGCGCCAGCAGCCCCACCCCCGGGGAGGATACTACGGCCAAAAACATTCAGTACTTC
TRBV11-3	-	TRBJ2-1	-	CASSLPGVNYNEQFF	TGTGCCAGCAGCTTACCGGGGGTGAACTACAATGAGCAGTTCTTC
TRBV19	few	TRBJ1-1	-	CASSPPGPAGRNTEAFF	TGTGCCAGTAGTCCGCCGGGACCTGCGGGTCGAAACACTGAAGCTTTCTTT
TRBV5-1	-	TRBJ1-4	TRBD1	CASSLGTGATNEKLFF	TGCGCCAGCAGCTTAGGGACAGGCGCAACTAATGAAAAACTGTTTTTT
TRBV5-1	-	TRBJ2-3	-	CASSLGTSTDTQYF	TGCGCCAGCAGCTTGGGGACTAGCACAGATACGCAGTATTTT
TRBV5-1	-	TRBJ2-3	-	CASSVGTGLGLATDTQYF	TGCGCCAGCAGCGTAGGGACAGGGTTGGGACTAGCTACAGATACGCAGTATTTT
TRBV15	-	TRBJ2-7	TRBD2	CATSRAGTSGRFEQYF	TGTGCCACCAGCAGAGCGGGGACTAGCGGGAGGTTCGAGCAGTACTTC
TRBV28	-	TRBJ2-5	TRBD2	CASSSLAGVEVTQYF	TGTGCCAGCAGTTCATTAGCGGGAGTAGAAGTGACCCAGTACTTC
TRBV29-1	-	TRBJ1-3	-	CSVDGTLGNTIYF	TGCAGCGTTGACGGGACACTCGGAAACACCATATATTTT
TRBV6-1	-	TRBJ1-3	-	CASSGWGPSQGGNTIYF	TGTGCCAGCAGTGGATGGGGGCCTTCTCAGGGGGGAAACACCATATATTTT
TRBV5-1	-	TRBJ2-1	TRBD2	CASSSGLLAGGRNEQFF	TGCGCCAGCAGCTCAGGCCTACTAGCGGGAGGGCGAAATGAGCAGTTCTTC
TRBV4-3	-	TRBJ2-1	-	CASSQVGSPNEQFF	TGCGCCAGCAGCCAAGTAGGCAGCCCCAATGAGCAGTTCTTC
TRBV2	-	TRBJ2-7	TRBD1	CASSVRDRGMDF	TGTGCCAGCAGTGTTCGGGACAGGGGGATGGACTTC
TRBV6-1	-	TRBJ1-2	TRBD1	CASTKVGQGGYTF	TGTGCCAGCACTAAAGTAGGACAGGGAGGCTACACCTTC
TRBV15	once	TRBJ2-3	TRBD1	CATSRDPTRDRVSTDTQYF	TGTGCCACCAGCAGAGATCCTACCCGGGACAGGGTCTCCACAGATACGCAGTATTTT
TRBV5-1	-	TRBJ1-2	-	CASSPDTVTNGYTF	TGCGCCAGCAGCCCAGACACTGTAACTAATGGCTACACCTTC
TRBV19	-	TRBJ2-2	-	CASSSTRGQTGELFF	TGTGCCAGTAGTTCCACCCGAGGACAGACCGGGGAGCTGTTTTTT
TRBV21-1	once	TRBJ1-4	-	CASSNTQEEKLFF	TGTGCCAGCAGCAACACACAGGAAGAAAAACTGTTTTTT
TRBV7-9	-	TRBJ2-5	TRBD2	CASSFEASGFQETQYF	TGTGCCAGCAGCTTTGAGGCTAGCGGGTTCCAAGAGACCCAGTACTTC
TRBV7-6	-	TRBJ1-4	-	CASSLDEANNEKLFF	TGTGCCAGCAGCTTAGACGAGGCTAATAATGAAAAACTGTTTTTT
TRBV27	-	TRBJ1-5	-	CASSLVASNQPQHF	TGTGCCAGCAGTTTGGTGGCTAGCAATCAGCCCCAGCATTTT
TRBV11-3	-	TRBJ1-6	-	CAGTSRFNSPLHF	TGTGCCGGAACCTCCAGGTTTAATTCACCCCTCCACTTT
TRBV10-3	-	TRBJ1-2	TRBD1	CAISKVGDSGYGYTF	TGTGCCATCAGTAAAGTGGGGGACAGCGGCTATGGCTACACCTTC
TRBV6-5	-	TRBJ1-6	-	CASREQGSYNSPLHF	TGTGCCAGCAGGGAACAGGGTTCCTATAATTCACCCCTCCACTTT
TRBV19	-	TRBJ2-4	-	CASSRGAVNQRLNIQYF	TGTGCCAGTAGTAGGGGGGCGGTGAACCAGCGGCTAAACATTCAGTACTTC
TRBV30	-	TRBJ1-5	-	CAWMSCVHNQPQHF	TGTGCCTGGATGTCCTGCGTCCACAATCAGCCCCAGCATTTT
TRBV6-1	-	TRBJ2-7	TRBD1	CASSAQPGQGGEQYF	TGTGCCAGCAGTGCACAGCCGGGACAGGGGGGCGAGCAGTACTTC
TRBV7-6	-	TRBJ2-7	-	CASSRGTSSSYEQYF	TGTGCCAGCAGCCGAGGTACTTCCAGCTCCTACGAGCAGTACTTC
TRBV5-4	-	TRBJ1-2	-	CASSMEKTRHYGYTF	TGTGCCAGCAGCATGGAGAAGACAAGGCACTATGGCTACACCTTC
TRBV13	-	TRBJ2-1	-	CASSFNRDHNEQFF	TGTGCCAGCAGCTTTAACAGGGACCACAATGAGCAGTTCTTC
TRBV2	-	TRBJ1-4	-	CASNGGLANEKLFF	TGTGCCAGCAACGGAGGACTGGCGAATGAAAAACTGTTTTTT
TRBV9	once	TRBJ1-2	TRBD1	CASSMRDRGGYTF	TGTGCCAGCAGCATGCGGGACAGGGGGGGCTACACCTTC
TRBV6-5	-	TRBJ1-2	TRBD1	CASSYDRGQDGYTF	TGTGCCAGCAGTTACGACAGGGGACAAGATGGCTACACCTTC
TRBV18	-	TRBJ1-5	TRBD1	CASSPRSPPRQGTYIHNQPQHF	TGTGCCAGCTCACCACGGTCCCCTCCTAGACAGGGAACATACATACACAATCAGCCCCAGCATTTT
TRBV11-3	once	TRBJ2-5	TRBD2	CASSLGLADKETQYF	TGTGCCAGCAGCTTAGGACTAGCTGATAAAGAGACCCAGTACTTC
TRBV28	-	TRBJ2-7	TRBD1	CASSSRTGVYF	TGTGCCAGCAGTTCCAGGACAGGGGTATACTTC
TRBV6-5	-	TRBJ2-2	-	CASSYSGGQPGELFF	TGTGCCAGCAGTTACTCGGGGGGACAGCCCGGGGAGCTGTTTTTT
TRBV7-9	-	TRBJ2-3	-	CASSFDSTDTQYF	TGTGCCAGCAGCTTTGACAGCACAGATACGCAGTATTTT
TRBV6-5	-	TRBJ2-7	TRBD2	CASTLRGVGNSKQYF	TGTGCCAGCACCCTCCGGGGGGTTGGGAACTCTAAGCAGTACTTC
TRBV28	-	TRBJ2-7	-	CASSSHREPYEQYF	TGTGCCAGCAGTTCCCACAGGGAGCCCTACGAGCAGTACTTC
TRBV1	-	TRBJ1-1	-	CTSSQDRGLTEAFF	TGCACCAGCAGCCAAGACAGGGGGTTGACTGAAGCTTTCTTT
TRBV6-1	-	TRBJ1-1	TRBD1	CASRDRTPNTEAFF	TGTGCCAGCAGGGACAGGACACCGAACACTGAAGCTTTCTTT
TRBV28	-	TRBJ2-7	TRBD2	CASTRLAGTGNEQYF	TGTGCCAGCACCAGACTAGCGGGGACCGGGAACGAGCAGTACTTC
TRBV6-5	-	TRBJ1-2	TRBD1	CASRLTGDYGYTF	TGTGCCAGCCGATTGACAGGGGACTATGGCTACACCTTC
TRBV4-3	-	TRBJ1-4	TRBD1	CASSQGRTGSDEKLFF	TGCGCCAGCAGCCAAGGTCGGACAGGGAGTGATGAAAAACTGTTTTTT
TRBV7-2	-	TRBJ1-2	-	CASSLSDNLYGYTF	TGTGCCAGCAGCTTATCGGACAACCTCTATGGCTACACCTTC